A selection of T cell receptor beta chains follows, all from one sample in a study of vaccination and CD4 T cells after COVID-19. TCRdb reprocessed the PCR reads with MiXCR, giving one entry per CDR3 protein. This table has about 20,000 distinct CDR3 sequences, 55% to 60% appearing once. For these receptors, no antigen is known. Input material: CD4+ T cells from blood, cultured in vitro. Every receptor here comes from a human donor who had recovered from COVID-19. Both conserved end residues are part of each CDR3. The order of the fields is D gene, V gene, J gene, clone size, CDR3 DNA, CDR3 protein. A D gene is named only where the DNA matches it firmly. Clone size is not always given. Where it is, it says once, few, many or a class for expanded clones.

>TRBD1|TRBV7-2|TRBJ1-3|-
TGTGCCAGCAGCTACGGGACAGGGAAAGGAAACACCATATATTTT
CASSYGTGKGNTIYF
>TRBD1|TRBV19|TRBJ2-6|-
TGTGCCAGTAGTATCGGGACAGGGGTTGCTGGGGCCAACGTCCTGACTTTC
CASSIGTGVAGANVLTF
>-|TRBV6-5|TRBJ1-1|few
TGTGCCAGCAGTTACGCGAGACTAGAGAACACTGAAGCTTTCTTT
CASSYARLENTEAFF
>TRBD1|TRBV7-2|TRBJ1-1|-
TGTGCCAGCAGCTTAGGACAGGGGAGGGTCCACACTGAAGCTTTCTTT
CASSLGQGRVHTEAFF
>-|TRBV28|TRBJ1-5|few
TGTGCCAGCAGTTTATGGAGCTCCAGGGTCAGCGGTTCGGGCGGCCAGCCCCAGCATTTT
CASSLWSSRVSGSGGQPQHF
>-|TRBV2|TRBJ1-1|hyperexpanded
TGTGCCAGCAACGGGTTCCGGGCCACGGGGGAAGCTTTCTTT
CASNGFRATGEAFF
>-|TRBV9|TRBJ1-2|-
TGTGCCAGCAGCCCCGAGGGTCGTGGATATGGCTACACCTTC
CASSPEGRGYGYTF
>TRBD2|TRBV7-8|TRBJ2-7|-
TGTGCCAGCAGTGGGGGAGGCGGGAGCTCCTACGAGCAGTACTTC
CASSGGGGSSYEQYF
>-|TRBV6-5|TRBJ1-1|few
TGTGCCAGCAGTTCCTGGGACACTGAAGCTTTCTTT
CASSSWDTEAFF
>-|TRBV7-9|TRBJ1-2|-
TGTGCCAGCAGCCTCATTACATCCAATGGCTACACCTTC
CASSLITSNGYTF